The 31 T cell receptor beta chains presented below share a single source sample, sequenced in a study of T cells after yellow fever vaccination (dated by TCRdb to between 2017 and 2020). According to the study, the label for this sample's treatment or condition signals: live attenuated yellow fever vaccine strain. Library preparation employed 5' RACE. The sequencing machine was an Illumina HiSeq 2500. Using fastp trimming at Q25 and MiXCR clonotype assembly, TCRdb reanalyzed the public sequencing data and kept in-frame beta chains. Each entry is one CDR3 protein sequence, shown with its most common DNA and genes. Across this sample there are about 230,000 distinct CDR3 sequences, with 5.5% to 8.5% seen only once. The ten largest clones add up to 0.8% to 1.2% of the sample. This specimen was CD4+ T cells sorted from PBMCs, taken on the day of the yellow fever booster vaccination. Receptors originate from a man aged 30-40 years who received the YFV17D yellow fever vaccine.

The chain carries TRBV19 and TRBJ2-3, with D perhaps matching TRBD2 (6 bases). CDR1 LNHDA and CDR2 SQIVND come from the germline V gene (reference sequence). This CDR3 has 14 residues. V was pared by 3 bases and J by 6 bases, with 13 bases between. The CDR3 reads CASSIRGGVDTQYF. The CDR3 DNA reads as TGTGCCAGTAGTATCCGGGGAGGAGTGGATACGCAGTATTTT.

The rearrangement links TRBV19 to TRBJ2-2; 9 bases agree with TRBD1. This CDR3 is 15 amino acids long. V lost 6 bases, J lost 5 bases, and 7 bases stayed unmatched. Germline loops: CDR1 LNHDA, CDR2 SQIVND (reference sequence). CDR3 coding DNA: TGTGCCAGTAGCTGGGACAGGGCTTCTACCGGGGAGCTGTTTTTT. This gives the protein CASSWDRASTGELFF.

The gene calls are TRBV11-1 and TRBJ2-3; 11 nucleotides match TRBD2. V lost 6 bases, J lost 3 bases, and 23 bases stayed unmatched. Germline assignment: CDR1 SGHAT and CDR2 FQDESV (reference sequence). The CDR3 has 21 amino acids. CDR3 protein: CASRPLVANRLAGSGTDTQYF. In DNA form, the CDR3 reads TGTGCCAGCAGGCCCCTCGTGGCTAATAGACTAGCGGGATCAGGTACAGATACGCAGTATTTT.

The chain has TRBV28 and TRBJ2-1; D possibly matches TRBD1 or TRBD2 (5 bases each). Trimming pared 3 bases from V and 2 bases from J, leaving 11 bases between. The CDR3 is 15 amino acids. CDR1 and CDR2 (germline): MDHEN, SYDVKM. The CDR3 nucleotides read TGTGCCAGCAGTTTCCTGGGACCAGCCTACAATGAGCAGTTCTTC. Amino acid sequence: CASSFLGPAYNEQFF.

This clonotype was seen a few times. The J gene is TRBJ2-3, the V gene TRBV6-1, with 8 bases matching TRBD2. Losses at the gene ends were 7 bases for V and 2 bases for J; bases not matched to a gene: 8. Germline CDR1 and CDR2: MNHNS and SASEGT. CDR3 length: 15 amino acids. The CDR3 region is CASIPRGLDTDTQYF. The DNA of the CDR3 is TGTGCCAGCATCCCCCGGGGACTAGACACAGATACGCAGTATTTT.

This clonotype turned up a few times. The rearrangement uses TRBV7-9 and TRBJ2-5, with D perhaps matching TRBD2 (5 bases). The CDR3 extends over 13 amino acids. Germline V gene lookup returns CDR1 SEHNR and CDR2 FQNEAQ (reference sequence). V was shortened by 1 base and J by 5 bases, with 8 bases between the two germline ends. CDR3 sequence reads: CASSLESGETQYF. In DNA, the CDR3 is TGTGCCAGCAGCTTAGAATCGGGGGAGACCCAGTACTTC. Together with reference TRBV7-9 and TRBJ2-5, the CDR3 gives the full variable domain: DTGVSQNPRHKITKRGQNVTFRCDPISEHNRLYWYRQTLGQGPEFLTYFQNEAQLEKSRLLSDRFSAERPKGSFSTLEIQRTEQGDSAMYLCASSLESGETQYFGPGTRLLVL.

This clonotype was picked up many times. The CDR3 DNA reads TGTGCCAGCAGTTTAGAGCGGGGTCAGCCCCAGCATTTT. Its protein product is CASSLERGQPQHF. The J gene is TRBJ1-5, the V gene TRBV12-3 or TRBV12-4; D unresolved. V lost 1 base and J lost 6, with 7 bases in between. There are 13 residues in the CDR3.

This clonotype was counted ten times or more. This rearrangement joins TRBV11-2 to TRBJ2-7; maybe TRBD1 (6 bases). Looked up from germline, CDR1 is SGHAT and CDR2 is FQNNGV. The CDR3 consists of 11 residues. V gave up 4 bases and J gave up 7 bases, with 8 bases separating them. The CDR3 loop is CASSWQGEQYF. CDR3 sequence (DNA): TGTGCCAGCAGCTGGCAGGGGGAGCAGTACTTC.

V and J are TRBV7-2 and TRBJ2-1; 8 bases fit TRBD2. The V gene end was trimmed by 1 base and the J gene end by 7 bases; junction bases not matched to a gene: 3. This CDR3 is built from 14 residues. Germline values: CDR1 SGHTA, CDR2 FQGNSA. The CDR3, as DNA: TGTGCCAGCAGCTTAGGACTAGCGAGAAATGAGCAGTTCTTC. Encoded protein: CASSLGLARNEQFF.

This clonotype was detected a few times. This chain connects TRBV20-1 to TRBJ2-4; a weak D match, TRBD1 (5 bases). The V and J ends lost 6 bases and 5 bases respectively, with 26 bases between them. This CDR3 has 17 residues. Germline V gene sequence: CDR1 DFQATT, CDR2 SNEGSKA (reference sequence). The CDR3 region is CSARRSDTKRVQNIQYF. The DNA for the CDR3 is TGCAGTGCCAGACGTTCGGACACTAAAAGGGTACAAAACATTCAGTACTTC.

This clonotype was seen a few times. The chain links TRBV24-1 to TRBJ2-3; a weak D match, TRBD2 (5 bases). V was shortened by 6 bases and J by 4 bases, with 13 bases between the two germline ends. The length of the CDR3 is 14 residues. CDR1 and CDR2 (germline): KGHDR, SFDVKD. The CDR3 region has the DNA TGTGCCACCAGTAGTAGCGCTAGGGCAGATACGCAGTATTTT. Encoded protein: CATSSSARADTQYF.

This clonotype was seen a few times. J is TRBJ2-5 and V is TRBV20-1; possible D gene TRBD2, 5 bases. Between the trimmed V and J ends, which lost 3 bases and 5 bases, there was a span of 16 bases. The germline gives CDR1 DFQATT, CDR2 SNEGSKA (reference sequence). The CDR3 contains 14 residues. The chain's CDR3 is CSASLSAGGETQYF. The CDR3 DNA reads as TGCAGTGCTAGTTTGTCTGCGGGTGGGGAGACCCAGTACTTC.

The chain links TRBV18 to TRBJ2-3; D may correspond to TRBD1 or TRBD2 (5 bases each). The CDR3 runs to 14 residues. From germline, CDR1 is KGHSH and CDR2 LQKENI. V lost 3 bases to trimming and J lost 8 bases, with 15 bases between them. The CDR3 DNA reads TGTGCCAGCTCACCGGTTGAGGGGATGGTTACGCAGTATTTT. Protein product: CASSPVEGMVTQYF.

This clonotype was observed many times. The rearrangement links TRBV15 to TRBJ1-1, with D maybe TRBD1 (5 bases). The CDR3 runs to 16 residues. The germline CDR1 and CDR2 sequences are LNHNV and YYDKDF (reference sequence). V was trimmed by 3 bases and J by 5 bases, leaving 19 bases between them. The CDR3 nucleotides read TGTGCCACCAGCAGCGCTAGATCGAGGGGTGGGACTGAAGCTTTCTTT. As protein: CATSSARSRGGTEAFF.

This clonotype was recorded many times. This rearrangement joins TRBV5-1 to TRBJ2-7; no firm D call. V was pared by 7 bases and J by 6 bases, with 17 bases between. Germline V CDR1 and CDR2: SGHRS, YFSETQ. The CDR3 is 13 residues long. The DNA for the CDR3 is TGCGCCAGCGGCCAACCCTCGCTTGGCGAGCAGTACTTC. Translating it yields CASGQPSLGEQYF.

This clonotype has at least ten counts. V and J are TRBV14 and TRBJ2-1; D is undetermined. In germline, CDR1 is SGHDN, CDR2 FVKESK. This CDR3 is 15 amino acids long. The V end was cut by 0 bases, the J end by 0 bases, with 6 bases between. In DNA, the CDR3 is TGTGCCAGCAGCCAAGATCTCAGCTCCTACAATGAGCAGTTCTTC. It yields the protein CASSQDLSSYNEQFF.

V and J are TRBV7-2 and TRBJ2-3, with 8 bases fitting TRBD2. The V and J ends lost 5 bases and 6 bases, in that order; junction bases with no gene match: 13. The CDR3 runs 16 residues. Germline V gives CDR1 SGHTA, CDR2 FQGNSA. The CDR3 spells CASSRTSGGQLDTQYF. CDR3 DNA sequence: TGTGCCAGCAGCCGCACGAGCGGGGGACAACTGGATACGCAGTATTTT. The full variable domain, in which reference TRBV7-2 and TRBJ2-3 provide the parts outside the CDR3, is GAGVSQSPSNKVTEKGKDVELRCDPISGHTALYWYRQSLGQGLEFLIYFQGNSAPDKSGLPSDRFSAERTGGSVSTLTIQRTQQEDSAVYLCASSRTSGGQLDTQYFGPGTRLTVL.

This clonotype was counted at least ten times. The chain links TRBV20-1 to TRBJ2-7; no definite D call. The V and J ends lost 6 bases and 2 bases respectively, with 14 bases between them. Germline-derived CDR1 and CDR2 are DFQATT and SNEGSKA (reference sequence). The CDR3 runs to 13 residues. In nucleotides, the CDR3 is TGCAGTGCCCCCCTAGGGCAGCCCTACGAGCAGTACTTC. Its protein is CSAPLGQPYEQYF.

V usage is TRBV19 and J usage is TRBJ2-2; D uncertain. Germline V gene sequence: CDR1 LNHDA, CDR2 SQIVND (reference sequence). This CDR3 contains 14 residues. V was clipped by 0 bases and J by 6 bases, with 8 bases between them. For the CDR3, the DNA is TGTGCCAGTAGTATAGACCAGTCCCCCGGGGAGCTGTTTTTT. Protein sequence: CASSIDQSPGELFF.

The chain carries TRBV10-1 and TRBJ2-7; unclear D gene. The germline CDR1 and CDR2 sequences are WNHNN and SYGVQD (reference sequence). V dropped 5 bases and J dropped 3 bases, with 8 bases sitting between them. The CDR3 is 12 residues long. The DNA for the CDR3 is TGCGCCAGCAGTATGACGAGCTACGAGCAGTACTTC. Its translation is CASSMTSYEQYF.

This clonotype was picked up a small number of times. CDR3 in amino acids: CSAGGLAYSYEQYF. The CDR3 DNA follows: TGCAGTGCAGGGGGACTAGCGTACTCCTACGAGCAGTACTTC. This chain connects TRBV20-1 to TRBJ2-7; 10 bases are shared with TRBD2. Germline V gives CDR1 DFQATT, CDR2 SNEGSKA (reference sequence). The CDR3 has 14 amino acids. V trimming: 6 bases; J trimming: 0 bases; junction bases outside the gene matches: 5.

There are a few counts of this clonotype. This chain links TRBV11-1 with TRBJ2-3; 14 bases agree with TRBD2. In germline, CDR1 is SGHAT, CDR2 FQDESV (reference sequence). CDR3 length: 21 amino acids. The V and J ends lost 0 bases and 3 bases, in that order; junction bases with no gene match: 14. The CDR3 bases are TGTGCCAGCAGCTTAGCGCCGGGGACAGGTCGGACTAGCGGGAGGACAGATACGCAGTATTTT. It translates to CASSLAPGTGRTSGRTDTQYF.

Only a few counts were recorded for this clonotype. This chain links TRBV10-3 with TRBJ2-7; 11 bases match TRBD1. The germline V gene has CDR1 ENHRY and CDR2 SYGVKD. The V segment lost 7 bases and the J segment 2 bases; nucleotides outside the gene matches: 10. This CDR3 region has 16 residues. This CDR3 reads CAITNSDRGPAYEQYF. In DNA form, the CDR3 reads TGTGCCATCACCAACTCGGACAGGGGGCCTGCCTACGAGCAGTACTTC.

The sample holds many counts of this clonotype. The chain uses TRBV29-1 and TRBJ2-1, with D unclear. CDR3 size: 14 residues. V lost 5 bases and J lost 1, with 12 bases in between. The V gene's germline CDR1 is SQVTM and CDR2 ANQGSEA. The DNA for the CDR3 is TGCAGCGTTAATTTTGCGATATCCTACAATGAGCAGTTCTTC. Translation: CSVNFAISYNEQFF.

The V gene is TRBV7-6, the J gene TRBJ2-7, with 14 bases aligning to TRBD2. Germline assignment: CDR1 SGHVS and CDR2 FNYEAQ. The V and J ends lost 1 base and 7 bases, in that order; junction bases with no gene match: 9. This CDR3 has 17 amino acids. The CDR3 DNA follows: TGTGCCAGCAGCTTAGGCCCGGGACTAGCGGGAGAGGGGGAGCAGTACTTC. This translates into CASSLGPGLAGEGEQYF.

This clonotype was seen ten or more times. The chain recombines TRBV20-1 with TRBJ2-2; D remains unclear. Trimming shortened V by 2 bases and J by 2 bases, and 15 bases separated the two germline ends. The V gene's germline CDR1 is DFQATT and CDR2 SNEGSKA (reference sequence). The CDR3 has 16 residues. The CDR3: CSARRPSRRNTGELFF. CDR3 DNA: TGCAGTGCTAGACGCCCTTCGCGGCGTAACACCGGGGAGCTGTTTTTT.

As concerns this clonotype: With a much larger clone just one base away, this may be a read error. The chain joins TRBV7-6 to TRBJ2-5, with unresolved D. Trimming stripped 4 bases from V and 1 base from J, with 7 bases between. In germline, CDR1 is SGHVS, CDR2 FNYEAQ. This CDR3 region has 13 residues. CDR3 coding DNA: TGTGCCAGCAGCTCATACTCCCAAGAGACCCAGTACTTC. Amino acids: CASSSYSQETQYF.

This chain links TRBV18 with TRBJ1-2; no firm D call. The V end lost 2 bases, the J end lost 6 bases, and 10 bases lay between the germline ends. CDR1 and CDR2 (germline): KGHSH, LQKENI. The length of the CDR3 is 13 residues. The CDR3 protein is CASSPLREDGYTF. In DNA, the CDR3 is TGTGCCAGCTCACCATTAAGGGAAGATGGCTACACCTTC.

This chain links TRBV29-1 with TRBJ2-3; TRBD1 or TRBD2 may be the D gene (6 bases each). Between the trimmed V and J ends, which lost 8 bases and 0 bases, there was a span of 18 bases. The germline CDR1 and CDR2 sequences are SQVTM and ANQGSEA. This CDR3 contains 15 residues. The CDR3 region has the DNA TGCAGCACGCGGGACACTTTAACTAGCACAGATACGCAGTATTTT. Residues: CSTRDTLTSTDTQYF.

This clonotype was found many times. The chain combines TRBV4-3 with TRBJ2-5; D is unresolved. CDR1 is LGHNA and CDR2 is YSLEER in the germline V gene. V was pared by 4 bases and J by 3 bases, with 12 bases between. The CDR3 loop spans 14 amino acids. CDR3 amino acids: CASSPSTQKETQYF. CDR3 nucleotides: TGCGCCAGCAGCCCAAGTACGCAGAAAGAGACCCAGTACTTC.

J is TRBJ1-2 and V is TRBV5-5; 7 nucleotides line up with TRBD1. The germline V gene has CDR1 SGHKS and CDR2 YYEKEE (reference sequence). This CDR3 contains 13 residues. V lost 4 bases, J lost 8 bases, and 8 bases stayed unmatched. CDR3 sequence: CASSHGQEGGYTF. The DNA for the CDR3 is TGTGCCAGCAGCCACGGACAGGAGGGGGGCTACACCTTC.